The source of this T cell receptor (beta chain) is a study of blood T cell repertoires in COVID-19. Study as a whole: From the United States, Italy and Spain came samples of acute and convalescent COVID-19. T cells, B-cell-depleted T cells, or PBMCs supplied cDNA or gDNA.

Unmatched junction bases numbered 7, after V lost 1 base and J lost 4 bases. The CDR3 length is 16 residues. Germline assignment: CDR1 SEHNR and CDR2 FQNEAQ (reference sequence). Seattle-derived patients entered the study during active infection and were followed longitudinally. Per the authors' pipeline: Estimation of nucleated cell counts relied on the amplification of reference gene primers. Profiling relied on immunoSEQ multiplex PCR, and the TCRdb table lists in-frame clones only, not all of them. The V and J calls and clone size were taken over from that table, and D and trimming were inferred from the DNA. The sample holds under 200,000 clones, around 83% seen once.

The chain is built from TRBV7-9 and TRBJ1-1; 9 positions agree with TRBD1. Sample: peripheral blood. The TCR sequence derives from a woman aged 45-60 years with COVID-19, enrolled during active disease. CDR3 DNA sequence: TGTGCCAGCAGCTTAGAGACAGGGGGAGGCCTCACTGAAGCTTTCTTT. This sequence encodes CASSLETGGGLTEAFF.